The subject of this entry is one TCR beta chain. Its antigen is unknown. The data originate from a study of T cell responses to AZD1222 COVID-19 vaccine. Trimming took 1 base from V and 0 from J, leaving 16 bases between them. The CDR3 consists of 18 residues. CDR1 is MGHDK and CDR2 is SYGVNS in the germline V gene. TCRdb's table, derived via immunoSEQ multiplex PCR, lists solely in-frame clones and lacks some. The sample yields 210,000 or so clones, less than 95% seen once. Study-wide findings and caveats: The study identified only five to seven AZD1222 recipients as seropositive at baseline.

This clonotype was obtained from an adult who received the MenACWY meningococcal vaccine as a control. J is TRBJ1-3 and V is TRBV25-1; TRBD1 might be the D (5 bases). The material sequenced was peripheral blood, taken 28 days after the second dose of the MenACWY control vaccine. CDR3 in DNA: TGTGCCAGCAGTGAATGGGGGTCAACCTCGAGCTCTGGAAACACCATATATTTT. Translating it yields CASSEWGSTSSSGNTIYF. The variable domain in full, with the rest retrieved from reference TRBV25-1 and TRBJ1-3, is EADIYQTPRYLVIGTGKKITLECSQTMGHDKMYWYQQDPGMELHLIHYSYGVNSTEKGDLSSESTVSRIRTEHFPLTLESARPSHTSQYLCASSEWGSTSSSGNTIYFGEGSWLTVV.